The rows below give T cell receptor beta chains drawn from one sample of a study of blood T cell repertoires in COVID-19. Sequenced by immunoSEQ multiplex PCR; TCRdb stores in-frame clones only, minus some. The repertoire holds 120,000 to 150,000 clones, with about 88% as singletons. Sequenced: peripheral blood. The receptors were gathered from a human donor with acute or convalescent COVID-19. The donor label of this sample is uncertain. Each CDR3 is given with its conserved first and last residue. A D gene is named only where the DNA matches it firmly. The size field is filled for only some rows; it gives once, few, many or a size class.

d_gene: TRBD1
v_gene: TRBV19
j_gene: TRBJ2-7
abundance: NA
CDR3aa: CASTGQGGYEQYF
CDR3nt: TGTGCCAGTACTGGACAGGGGGGCTACGAGCAGTACTTC

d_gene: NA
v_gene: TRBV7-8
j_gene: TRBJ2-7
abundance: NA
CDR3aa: CASSLAAFYEQYF
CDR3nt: TGTGCCAGCAGCTTAGCGGCCTTCTACGAGCAGTACTTC

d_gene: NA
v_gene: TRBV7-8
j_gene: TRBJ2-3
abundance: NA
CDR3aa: CASSPRSGYTDTQYF
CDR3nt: TGTGCCAGCAGCCCACGTAGCGGATACACAGATACGCAGTATTTT

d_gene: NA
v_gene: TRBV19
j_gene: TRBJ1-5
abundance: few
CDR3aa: CATRDKYSNQPQHF
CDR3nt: TGTGCCACCCGGGACAAGTATAGCAATCAGCCCCAGCATTTT

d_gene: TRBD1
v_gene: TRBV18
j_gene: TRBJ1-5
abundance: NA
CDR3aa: CASSPSDRGQPQHF
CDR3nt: TGTGCCAGCTCACCGTCGGACAGGGGTCAGCCCCAGCATTTT

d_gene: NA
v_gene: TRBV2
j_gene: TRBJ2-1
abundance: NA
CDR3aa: CASRDTRGGYNEQFF
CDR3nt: TGTGCCAGCAGGGATACTAGGGGGGGGTACAATGAGCAGTTCTTC

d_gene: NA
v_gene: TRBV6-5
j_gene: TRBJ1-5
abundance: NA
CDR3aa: CASSPRRDSNQPQHF
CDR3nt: TGTGCCAGCAGTCCTCGACGGGATAGCAATCAGCCCCAGCATTTT

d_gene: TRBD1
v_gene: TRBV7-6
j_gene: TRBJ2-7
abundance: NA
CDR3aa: CASSQPDRGPYEQYF
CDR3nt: TGTGCCAGCAGCCAGCCTGACAGGGGGCCTTACGAGCAGTACTTC

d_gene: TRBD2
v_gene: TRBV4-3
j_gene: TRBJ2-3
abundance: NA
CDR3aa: CASSQAFGGSADTQYF
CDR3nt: TGCGCCAGCAGCCAAGCGTTCGGCGGGAGTGCAGATACGCAGTATTTT

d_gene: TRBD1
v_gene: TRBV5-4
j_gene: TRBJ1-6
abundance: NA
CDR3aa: CASSSGQGARRSPLHF
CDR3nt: TGTGCCAGCAGCTCGGGGCAGGGGGCGCGTCGGTCACCCCTCCACTTT

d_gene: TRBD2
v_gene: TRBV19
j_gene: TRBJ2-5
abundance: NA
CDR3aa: CASSTVAGVGRETQYF
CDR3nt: TGTGCCAGTAGTACCGTAGCGGGAGTGGGTAGGGAGACCCAGTACTTC

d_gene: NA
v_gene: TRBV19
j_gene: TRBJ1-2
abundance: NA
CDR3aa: CASSPNTNYGYTF
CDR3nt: TGTGCCAGTAGTCCTAATACTAACTATGGCTACACCTTC

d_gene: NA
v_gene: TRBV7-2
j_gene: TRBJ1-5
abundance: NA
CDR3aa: CASSLQSYNNQPQHF
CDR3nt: TGTGCCAGCAGCTTACAATCTTACAACAATCAGCCCCAGCATTTT

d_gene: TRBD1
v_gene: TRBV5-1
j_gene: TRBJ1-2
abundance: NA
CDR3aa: CASSLVSGGGYTF
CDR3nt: TGCGCCAGCAGCTTGGTGTCAGGGGGTGGCTACACCTTC

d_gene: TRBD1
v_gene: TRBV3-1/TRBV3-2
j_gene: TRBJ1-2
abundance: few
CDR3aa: CASRLQGESYGYTF
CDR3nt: TGTGCCAGCAGATTACAGGGGGAGAGCTATGGCTACACCTTC

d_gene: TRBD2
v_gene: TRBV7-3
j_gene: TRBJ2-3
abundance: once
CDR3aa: CASSLGGTSGADTQYF
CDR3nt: TGTGCCAGCAGCTTAGGAGGGACTAGCGGTGCAGATACGCAGTATTTT

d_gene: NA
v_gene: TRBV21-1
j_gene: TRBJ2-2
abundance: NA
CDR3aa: CASTDKKGPLNTGELFF
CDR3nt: TGTGCCAGCACCGACAAAAAGGGGCCCTTAAACACCGGGGAGCTGTTTTTT

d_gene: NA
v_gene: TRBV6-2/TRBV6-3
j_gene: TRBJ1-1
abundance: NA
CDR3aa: CASRPPDRLKNTEAFF
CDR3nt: TGTGCCAGCAGGCCTCCAGACAGGCTGAAGAACACTGAAGCTTTCTTT

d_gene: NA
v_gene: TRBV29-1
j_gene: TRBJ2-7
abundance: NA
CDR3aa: CSVGRGVRYEQYF
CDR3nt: TGCAGCGTAGGACGCGGGGTTCGCTACGAGCAGTACTTC

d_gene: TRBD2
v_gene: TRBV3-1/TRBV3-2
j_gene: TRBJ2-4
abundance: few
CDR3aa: CASSRTTSGDAKNIQYF
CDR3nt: TGTGCCAGCAGCCGAACGACTAGCGGAGATGCCAAAAACATTCAGTACTTC

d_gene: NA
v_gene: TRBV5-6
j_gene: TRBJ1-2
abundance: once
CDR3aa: CASSLGVGGGVRHTF
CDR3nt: TGTGCCAGCAGCTTGGGGGTCGGCGGGGGTGTCAGGCACACCTTC

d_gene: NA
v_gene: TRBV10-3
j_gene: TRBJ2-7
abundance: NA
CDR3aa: CAISQGRYEQYF
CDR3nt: TGTGCCATCAGCCAGGGAAGGTACGAGCAGTACTTC

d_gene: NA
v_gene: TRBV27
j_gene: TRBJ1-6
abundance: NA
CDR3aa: CASTKTDSSYNSPLHF
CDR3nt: TGTGCCAGCACCAAGACGGACAGCTCCTATAATTCACCCCTCCACTTT

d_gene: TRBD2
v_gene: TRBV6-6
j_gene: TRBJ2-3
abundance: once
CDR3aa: CASSTMRGAGDTQYF
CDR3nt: TGTGCCAGCAGCACGATGCGGGGGGCCGGAGATACGCAGTATTTT

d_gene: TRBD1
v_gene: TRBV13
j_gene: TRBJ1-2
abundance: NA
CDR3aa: CASSPGTGTLGYGYTF
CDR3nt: TGTGCCAGCAGCCCGGGGACAGGGACGTTGGGCTATGGCTACACCTTC

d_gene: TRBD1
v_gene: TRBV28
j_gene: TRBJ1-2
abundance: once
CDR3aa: CASSFTGGGYGYTF
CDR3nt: TGTGCCAGCAGTTTCACAGGGGGAGGCTATGGCTACACCTTC

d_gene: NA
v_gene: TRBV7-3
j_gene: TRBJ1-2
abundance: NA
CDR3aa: CASSPGRYYGYTF
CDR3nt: TGTGCCAGCAGCCCGGGTCGATACTATGGCTACACCTTC

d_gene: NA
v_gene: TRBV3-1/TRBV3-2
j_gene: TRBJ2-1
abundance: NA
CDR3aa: CASSQQGTAYNEQFF
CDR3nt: TGTGCCAGCAGCCAACAAGGGACTGCCTACAATGAGCAGTTCTTC

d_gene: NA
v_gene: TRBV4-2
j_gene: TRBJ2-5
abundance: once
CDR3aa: CASSQDRERETQYF
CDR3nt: TGTGCCAGCAGCCAAGATAGGGAGAGGGAGACCCAGTACTTC

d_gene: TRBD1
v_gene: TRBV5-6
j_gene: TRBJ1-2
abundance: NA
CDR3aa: CASTQDRNYGYTF
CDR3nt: TGTGCCAGCACCCAGGACAGGAACTATGGCTACACCTTC

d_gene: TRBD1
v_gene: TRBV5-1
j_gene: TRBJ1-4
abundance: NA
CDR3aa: CASSLDRGLTNEKLFF
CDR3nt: TGCGCCAGCAGCTTGGACAGGGGGCTGACTAATGAAAAACTGTTTTTT

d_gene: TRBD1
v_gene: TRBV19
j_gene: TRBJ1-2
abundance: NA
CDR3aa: CASSMGNRGRYGYTF
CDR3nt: TGTGCCAGTAGTATGGGAAACAGGGGGCGTTATGGCTACACCTTC

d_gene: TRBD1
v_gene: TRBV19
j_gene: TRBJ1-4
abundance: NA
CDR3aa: CASRSTQGAHEKLFF
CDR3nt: TGTGCCAGTAGGTCGACACAGGGGGCCCATGAAAAACTGTTTTTT

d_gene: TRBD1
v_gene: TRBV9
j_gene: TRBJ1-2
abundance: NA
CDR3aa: CASSVGGGTGSGYTF
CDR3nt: TGTGCCAGCAGCGTAGGTGGAGGGACAGGGTCCGGCTACACCTTC

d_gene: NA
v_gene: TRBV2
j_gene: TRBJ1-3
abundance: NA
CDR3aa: CASSGLTSGNTIYF
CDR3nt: TGTGCCAGCAGTGGACTGACCTCTGGAAACACCATATATTTT

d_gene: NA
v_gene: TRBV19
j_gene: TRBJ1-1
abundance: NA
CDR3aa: CASSIAWTAEAFF
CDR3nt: TGTGCCAGTAGTATAGCTTGGACAGCTGAAGCTTTCTTT

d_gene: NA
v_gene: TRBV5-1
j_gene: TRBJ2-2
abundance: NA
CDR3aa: CASSLTSSTGELFF
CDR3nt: TGCGCCAGCAGCTTGACTAGCAGCACCGGGGAGCTGTTTTTT

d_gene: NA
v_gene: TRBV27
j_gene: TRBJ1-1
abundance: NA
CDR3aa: CASSLTLTASEAFF
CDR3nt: TGTGCCAGCAGTTTAACACTGACTGCCTCTGAAGCTTTCTTT

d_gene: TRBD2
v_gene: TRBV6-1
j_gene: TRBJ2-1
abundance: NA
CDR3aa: CASSEFGGSSYNEQFF
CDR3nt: TGTGCCAGCAGTGAATTCGGCGGGAGCTCCTACAATGAGCAGTTCTTC

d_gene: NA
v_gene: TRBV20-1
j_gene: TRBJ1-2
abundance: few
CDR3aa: CSASNPTRYGYTF
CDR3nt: TGCAGTGCTAGTAACCCTACGCGCTATGGCTACACCTTC

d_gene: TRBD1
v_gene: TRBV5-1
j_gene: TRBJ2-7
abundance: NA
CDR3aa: CASSLSQGLSEQYF
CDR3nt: TGCGCCAGCAGCTTATCACAGGGGCTCAGCGAGCAGTACTTC

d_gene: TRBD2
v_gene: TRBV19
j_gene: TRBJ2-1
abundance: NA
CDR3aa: CASSIAVLAGGNEQFF
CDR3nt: TGTGCCAGTAGTATAGCGGTACTAGCGGGGGGCAATGAGCAGTTCTTC